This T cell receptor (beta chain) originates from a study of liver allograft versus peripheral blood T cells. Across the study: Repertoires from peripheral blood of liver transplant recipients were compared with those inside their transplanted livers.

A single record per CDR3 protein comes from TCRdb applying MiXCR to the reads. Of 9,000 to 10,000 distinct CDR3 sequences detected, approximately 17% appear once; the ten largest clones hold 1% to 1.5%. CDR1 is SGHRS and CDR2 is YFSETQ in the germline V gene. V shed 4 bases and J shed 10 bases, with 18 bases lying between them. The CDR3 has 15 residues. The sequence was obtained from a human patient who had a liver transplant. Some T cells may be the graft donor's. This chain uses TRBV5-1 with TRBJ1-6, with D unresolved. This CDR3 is CASSQEVLRVSPLHF. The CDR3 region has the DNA TGCGCCAGCAGCCAGGAAGTCTTGCGGGTCTCACCCCTCCACTTT.